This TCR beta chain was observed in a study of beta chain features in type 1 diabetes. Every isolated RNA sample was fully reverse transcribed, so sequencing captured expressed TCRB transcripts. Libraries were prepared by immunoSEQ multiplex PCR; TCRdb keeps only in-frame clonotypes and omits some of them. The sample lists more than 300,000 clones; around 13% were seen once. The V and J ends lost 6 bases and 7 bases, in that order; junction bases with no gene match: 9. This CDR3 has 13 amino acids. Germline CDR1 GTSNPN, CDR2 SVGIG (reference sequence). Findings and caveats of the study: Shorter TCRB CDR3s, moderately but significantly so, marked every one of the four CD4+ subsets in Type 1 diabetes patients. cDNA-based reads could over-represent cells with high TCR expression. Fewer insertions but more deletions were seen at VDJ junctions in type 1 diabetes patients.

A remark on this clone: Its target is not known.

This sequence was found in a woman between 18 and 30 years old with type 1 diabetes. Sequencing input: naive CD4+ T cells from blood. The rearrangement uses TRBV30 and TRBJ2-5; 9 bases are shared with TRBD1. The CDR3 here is CACNPGQGWTQYF. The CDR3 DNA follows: TGTGCCTGCAACCCCGGACAGGGGTGGACCCAGTACTTC.